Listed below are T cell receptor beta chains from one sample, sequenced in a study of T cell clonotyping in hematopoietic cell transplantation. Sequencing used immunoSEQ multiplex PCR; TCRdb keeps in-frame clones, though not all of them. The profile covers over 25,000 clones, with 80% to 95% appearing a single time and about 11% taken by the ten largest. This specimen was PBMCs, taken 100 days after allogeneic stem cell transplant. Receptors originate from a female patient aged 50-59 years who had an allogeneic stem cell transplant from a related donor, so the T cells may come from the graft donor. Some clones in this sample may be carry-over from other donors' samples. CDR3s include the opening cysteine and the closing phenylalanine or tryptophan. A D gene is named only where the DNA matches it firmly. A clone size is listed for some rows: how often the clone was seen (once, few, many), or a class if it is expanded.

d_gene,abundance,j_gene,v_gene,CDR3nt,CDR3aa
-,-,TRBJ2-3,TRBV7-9,TGTGCCAGCAGCTTCCGTCGACAGACGGATACGCAGTATTTT,CASSFRRQTDTQYF
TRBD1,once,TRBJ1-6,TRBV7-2,TGTGCCAGCAGCCGAAGCGCGGGACAGGTGAATTCACCCCTCCACTTT,CASSRSAGQVNSPLHF
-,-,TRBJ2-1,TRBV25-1,TGTGCCAGCAGTGTAAGGTCGGGGGGCAGCTCCTACAATGAGCAGTTCTTC,CASSVRSGGSSYNEQFF
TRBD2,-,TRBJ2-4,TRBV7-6,TGTGCCAGCAGCCTTAGCGGGGGGAGGCCCAACATTCAGTACTTC,CASSLSGGRPNIQYF
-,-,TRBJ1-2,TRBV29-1,TGCAGCTGCAGAGGAAGTGGCTATGGCTACACCTTC,CSCRGSGYGYTF
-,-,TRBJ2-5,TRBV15,TGTGCCACCAGTCCTAACCCAGATCTGACCCAGTACTTC,CATSPNPDLTQYF
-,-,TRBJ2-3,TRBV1,TGCACCAGCAGTTCAACACTGCTGAGCACAGATACGCAGTATTTT,CTSSSTLLSTDTQYF
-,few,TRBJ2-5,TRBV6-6,TGTGCCAGCAGTTATAGAGAGACCCAGTACTTC,CASSYRETQYF
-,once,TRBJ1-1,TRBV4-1,TGCGCCAGCAGCCCCCGGGGGACCTACACTGAAGCTTTCTTT,CASSPRGTYTEAFF
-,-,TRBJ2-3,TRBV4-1,TGCGCCAGCAGCCAAGTTGGGGCTCTCTACACAGATACGCAGTATTTT,CASSQVGALYTDTQYF
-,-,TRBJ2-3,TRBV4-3,TGCGCCAGCAGCCTTGGGACAATCTCTAGCACAGATACGCAGTATTTT,CASSLGTISSTDTQYF
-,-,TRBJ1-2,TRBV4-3,TGCGCCAGCAGCCAAGATGTGACTCCGGTGTCGTATGGCTACACCTTC,CASSQDVTPVSYGYTF
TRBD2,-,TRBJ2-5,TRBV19,TGTGCCAGTAGTATCTCTAGCGGGGGGGGACAAGAGACCCAGTACTTC,CASSISSGGGQETQYF
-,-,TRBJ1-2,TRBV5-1,TGCGCCAGCAGTCAGGGAGAAAGGTACTATGGCTACACCTTC,CASSQGERYYGYTF
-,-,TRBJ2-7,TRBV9,TGTGCCAGCAGCGTAGCCCCCGGGGCCGAATACGAGCAGTACTTC,CASSVAPGAEYEQYF
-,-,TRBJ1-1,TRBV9,TGTGCCAGCAACCGGGGAGGGAGGACTGAAGCTTTCTTT,CASNRGGRTEAFF
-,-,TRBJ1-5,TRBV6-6,TGTGCCAGCAGAGAAGACGGTAGCAATCAGCCCCAGCATTTT,CASREDGSNQPQHF
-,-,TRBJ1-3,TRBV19,TGTGCCAGTAGTATCGAGGTTGGGCGACTATACCCTGGAAACACCATATATTTT,CASSIEVGRLYPGNTIYF
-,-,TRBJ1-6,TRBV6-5,TGTGCCAGCAGTTTCACAGACTCCTATAATTCACCCCTCTACTTT,CASSFTDSYNSPLYF
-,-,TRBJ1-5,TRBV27,TGTGCCAGCAGGAGATCTTATAGCAATCAGCCCCAGCATTTT,CASRRSYSNQPQHF
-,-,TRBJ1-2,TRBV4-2,TGTGCCAGCAGCCTCAGGGCTAACTATGGCTACACCTTC,CASSLRANYGYTF
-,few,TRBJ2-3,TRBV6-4,TGTGCCAGCAGTGAACGGGGCACAGATACGCAGTATTTT,CASSERGTDTQYF
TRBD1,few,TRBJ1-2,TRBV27,TGTGCCAGCAGTCAAATACAGGGGGCGAACGGCTACACCTTC,CASSQIQGANGYTF
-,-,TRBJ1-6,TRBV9,TGTGCCAGCAGTGCGGCCAGGACGGCTTCACCCCTCCACTTT,CASSAARTASPLHF
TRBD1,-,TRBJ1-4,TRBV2,TGTGCCAGCAGTTCACAGGGGGCGGAGGAAAAACTGTTTTTT,CASSSQGAEEKLFF
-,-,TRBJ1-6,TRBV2,TGTGCCAGCAATAGGATCCTCCCAGGGAATTCACCCCTCCACTTT,CASNRILPGNSPLHF
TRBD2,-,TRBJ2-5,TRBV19,TGTGCCAGTCGGGCGCCGGGGGGGCGAGAGACCCAGTACTTC,CASRAPGGRETQYF
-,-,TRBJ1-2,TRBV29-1,TGCAGCGTTGCCGGGAGTGGTTCCTATAGCTACACCTTC,CSVAGSGSYSYTF
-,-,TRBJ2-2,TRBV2,TGTGCCAGCAGTGCCCTCCCGGGATGGGGTGCCGGGGAGCTGTTTTTT,CASSALPGWGAGELFF